This section outlines one T cell receptor beta chain sequence together with its context. This record comes from a study of Ad26.COV2.S vaccination and SARS-CoV-2 variants. For the study at large: Donor was one of the participants in the Ad26.COV2.S arm of the COV1001 trial. Into the muscle, Ad26.COV2.S was dosed once or twice, 56 days apart.

The treatment denotes: some 19 received Ad26.COV2.S at low or high dose, single or two shots; several received placebo; per-sample allocation not given. After the first vaccine or placebo injection, samples were drawn on day 63. Based in Boston, the donor was an adult of 18-55 years. What was given as vaccine was an Ad26 vector encoding Wuhan-strain SARS-CoV-2 spike. The CDR3 contains 18 residues. Germline V gives CDR1 MNHEY, CDR2 SVGEGT. Trimming removed 6 bases from V and 2 bases from J, with 23 bases in between. TCRdb's table, derived via immunoSEQ multiplex PCR, lists solely in-frame clones and lacks some. The table has 500,000 or so clones, roughly 85% seen once.

The chain recombines TRBV6-2 or TRBV6-3 with TRBJ1-5; a weak D match, TRBD1 (5 bases). This receptor was taken from a person between 18 and 65 years old who received the Ad26.COV2.S COVID-19 vaccine or a placebo. This specimen consisted of peripheral blood, obtained in a trial of Ad26.COV2.S vaccine versus placebo. CDR3 amino acids: CASSPPRGQGSGNQPQHF. DNA of the CDR3: TGTGCCAGCAGCCCCCCCCGAGGTCAGGGCTCGGGCAATCAGCCCCAGCATTTT.